This TCR beta chain was documented in a study of cytomegalovirus exposure and HLA in healthy donors. Study summary: From HLA-typed donors, an early data release held some 91 million unique TCRs.

This CDR3 comprises 11 residues. CDR1 is MNHNS, CDR2 SASEGT, per germline. The V and J ends lost 4 bases and 4 bases respectively, with 5 bases between them. The PCR made use of 60 Vbeta and 13 Jbeta primers. Repertoires were generated with immunoSEQ multiplex PCR, while TCRdb's copy carries only in-frame clones and drops some. This table has approximately 160,000 clones, 77% appearing once. Study observations and caveats: Generally TCR sequences proved uncommon, though certain public TCRs appeared in numerous donors.

This clone appeared once. The target antigen is unknown. At the DNA level, this CDR3 is encoded by other sequences in the same sample as well. The receptor was isolated from a woman in her twenties or thirties in good health and CMV-seronegative. The chain joins TRBV6-1 to TRBJ2-7; D gene ambiguous. Sequenced material: PBMCs. The CDR3 loop is CASSGVYEQYF. The CDR3 DNA sequence: TGTGCCAGCAGTGGAGTGTACGAGCAGTACTTC.